The 19 T cell receptor beta chains listed next were all sequenced from one sample in a study of kidney transplant recipient with SARS-CoV-2 infection. TCRdb ran MiXCR on the reads and lists one entry per CDR3 protein. The sample consists of about 250,000 distinct CDR3 sequences, under 30% of them appearing once. The sequencing here drew on a blood sample, taken at baseline and between days 110 and 120 from a kidney transplant recipient. The receptors were gathered from a male patient in his thirties who had COVID-19 and was a kidney transplant recipient. Some of the T cells might come from the graft donor.

Notes on this clonotype: Given a much more abundant clone one base away, this may be a read error. The chain has TRBV21-1 and TRBJ1-2; the DNA was not used to check the table's D call, TRBD1. TRBV21-1 is termed a pseudogene. The CDR3 contains 16 residues. The CDR3 is CASSKRDRLGSDGYTF. The CDR3 DNA reads as TGTGCCAGCAGCAAGAGGGACAGGCTCGGGTCGGATGGCTACACCTTC.

Turning to this clonotype: Being one base from a much bigger clone, this may be a read error. This chain connects TRBV7-4 to TRBJ1-2; D is unclear. The CDR3 runs to 17 residues. V dropped 5 bases and J dropped 4 bases, with 23 bases sitting between them. Germline lookup yields CDR1 SGHVT and CDR2 SQSDAQ. The CDR3 protein is CASSIPHSARKTYGYTF. Here the CDR3 DNA reads TGTGCCAGCAGCATTCCTCATTCAGCTCGAAAGACCTATGGCTACACCTTC.

This clonotype was picked up many times. The chain recombines TRBV7-8 with TRBJ2-7; D unclear. V was pared by 0 bases and J by 8 bases, with 8 bases between. The CDR3 covers 12 residues. Germline lookup yields CDR1 SGHVS and CDR2 FQNEAQ. The CDR3 sequence: CASSLADLQQYF. The CDR3 DNA sequence: TGTGCCAGCAGCTTAGCGGACCTCCAGCAGTACTTC.

This clonotype appeared many times. The genes are TRBV6-2 or TRBV6-3 and TRBJ1-5, with D possibly being TRBD1 (5 bases). The germline V gene encodes CDR1 MNHEY and CDR2 SVGEGT. Deletions cut 0 bases from V and 5 bases from J, with 8 bases between. CDR3 length: 14 amino acids. The CDR3 nucleotides are TGTGCCAGCAGTTACTCACGGGGCCATCAGCCCCAGCATTTT. This encodes CASSYSRGHQPQHF.

At least ten counts were recorded for this clonotype. The V gene is TRBV12-5, the J gene TRBJ1-2; tentatively, D is TRBD1 (5 bases). Trimming left V 5 bases short and J 4 bases short, with 23 bases between. Germline V gene lookup returns CDR1 LGHNT and CDR2 FRNRAP. The CDR3 covers 17 residues. The CDR3 DNA follows: TGTGCTAGTGGTACGCTAAATTTGCAGGGAAAGACCTATGGCTACACCTTC. Its translation is CASGTLNLQGKTYGYTF.

With regard to this clonotype: Since a much larger clone is just one base distant, this may be a read error. The chain combines TRBV12-3 or TRBV12-4 with TRBJ2-3; D is uncertain. The CDR3 runs to 12 residues. The CDR3 spells CTSSRVPDTQYF. CDR3 DNA sequence: TGTACCAGCAGTCGGGTTCCAGATACGCAGTATTTT.

This clonotype was observed at least ten times. The chain employs TRBV28 and TRBJ1-2; perhaps TRBD1 as D (6 bases). The CDR3 runs to 16 residues. Per the germline V gene, CDR1 is MDHEN and CDR2 is SYDVKM. The V and J ends lost 5 bases and 4 bases respectively, with 20 bases between them. This chain's CDR3 is CASSVGGGGRPYGYTF. In DNA, the CDR3 is TGTGCCAGCAGTGTCGGGGGAGGGGGGCGGCCCTATGGCTACACCTTC.

This clonotype was detected ten times or more. This chain joins TRBV20-1 and TRBJ1-6; perhaps TRBD1 as D (5 bases). The V and J ends lost 0 bases and 13 bases respectively, with 28 bases between them. Germline-derived CDR1 and CDR2 are DFQATT and SNEGSKA (reference sequence). The CDR3 has 18 residues. The CDR3 sequence: CSARDNSGARGVRVPLHF. The CDR3 DNA reads TGCAGTGCTAGAGACAACAGTGGAGCGAGGGGTGTGCGGGTCCCCCTCCACTTT.

This clonotype was recorded at least ten times. This chain joins TRBV4-3 and TRBJ1-2; D unresolved. The germline CDR1 and CDR2 sequences are LGHNA and YSLEER. The CDR3 loop spans 17 amino acids. Trimming stripped 5 bases from V and 4 bases from J, with 23 bases between. The CDR3 sequence is CASSLESGRRKTYGYTF. The CDR3 bases are TGCGCCAGCAGCTTGGAGTCAGGACGTCGAAAGACCTATGGCTACACCTTC.

In this sample, this clonotype turned up many times. This rearrangement joins TRBV12-3 or TRBV12-4 to TRBJ1-2, with no clear D. V shed 5 bases and J shed 4 bases, with 23 bases lying between them. There are 17 residues in the CDR3. DNA of the CDR3: TGTGCCAGCAGTACCATAAGCAGCTTCCGAAAGACCTATGGCTACACCTTC. Residues: CASSTISSFRKTYGYTF.

The table lists this clonotype with many counts. The V gene is TRBV6-5, the J gene TRBJ2-6; D may be TRBD1 or TRBD2 (5 bases each). Germline V gene lookup returns CDR1 MNHEY and CDR2 SVGAGI. This CDR3 contains 18 residues. Trimming stripped 6 bases from V and 0 bases from J, with 18 bases between. The CDR3 loop is CASSPGSRAISGANVLTF. The CDR3, as DNA: TGTGCCAGCAGCCCAGGGAGCAGGGCTATCTCTGGGGCCAACGTCCTGACTTTC.

Ten or more counts support this clonotype. The chain employs TRBV6-6 and TRBJ1-2; 7 bases fit TRBD1. Germline V CDR1 and CDR2: MNHNY, SVGAGI (reference sequence). The CDR3 runs 17 residues. V lost 5 bases and J lost 4; bases outside the gene matches: 16. CDR3 residues: CASSKWTGGRKTYGYTF. The CDR3, as DNA: TGTGCCAGCAGTAAGTGGACAGGTGGGAGAAAGACCTATGGCTACACCTTC.

For this clonotype: A much larger clone lies one base from this, so it may be a read error. The rearrangement links TRBV7-6 to TRBJ2-2; D is possibly TRBD1 (5 bases). The CDR3 totals 14 residues. From germline, CDR1 is SGHVS and CDR2 FNYEAQ. This CDR3 reads CVSILDMGTGELFF. DNA of the CDR3: TGTGTCAGCATCTTGGACATGGGCACCGGGGAGCTGTTTTTT.

Turning to this clonotype: A much larger clone differs by one base, so this may be a read error. The V and J genes are TRBV20-1 and TRBJ2-7, with a tentative D call TRBD1 (5 bases). The germline gives CDR1 DFQATT, CDR2 SNEGSKA (reference sequence). CDR3 length: 13 residues. The CDR3 loop is CSAPRQGQYGQYF. In DNA, the CDR3 is TGCAGTGCCCCCCGGCAGGGTCAATACGGGCAGTACTTC.

J is TRBJ2-3 and V is TRBV6-1; D possibly corresponds to TRBD1 (6 bases). Germline-derived CDR1 and CDR2 are MNHNS and SASEGT. Trimming shortened V by 3 bases and J by 0 bases, and 16 bases separated the two germline ends. CDR3 length: 17 residues. The CDR3, as DNA: TGTGCCAGCAGTGACCGGACAGTCCCAGGTAGCACAGATACGCAGTATTTT. This codes for CASSDRTVPGSTDTQYF.

With respect to this clonotype: With a much larger clone just one base away, this may be a read error. The rearrangement uses TRBV6-5 and TRBJ1-6; D is unresolved. CDR3 length: 16 residues. CDR1 is MNHEY and CDR2 is SVGAGI in the germline V gene. CDR3 sequence (DNA): TGTGCCAGCAGTGCTCGCGAGAGCTCCTATAATTCACCCCCCCACTTT. Its translation is CASSARESSYNSPPHF.

The sample holds many counts of this clonotype. The J gene is TRBJ1-1, the V gene TRBV6-2 or TRBV6-3; TRBD1 matches at 7 bases. Germline-derived CDR1 and CDR2 are MNHEY and SVGEGT. With 5 bases clipped from V and 0 bases from J, the junction kept 6 bases outside the gene matches. The CDR3 is made up of 15 amino acids. This chain's CDR3 is CASSQPQGMNTEAFF. In DNA form, the CDR3 reads TGTGCCAGCAGTCAGCCACAGGGGATGAACACTGAAGCTTTCTTT.

This clonotype has ten or more counts. The gene calls are TRBV2 and TRBJ1-6; D possibly corresponds to TRBD1 (5 bases). CDR1 is SNHLY, CDR2 FYNNEI, per germline. This CDR3 contains 15 residues. The germline V and J ends were trimmed by 2 bases and 10 bases, with 15 bases remaining between them. The CDR3 DNA reads as TGTGCCAGCAGTGAACGACGGCAGGGCGGCTCACCCCTCCACTTT. It specifies CASSERRQGGSPLHF.

This clonotype was seen repeatedly, ten times or more. The J gene is TRBJ2-1, the V gene TRBV7-9; D remains ambiguous. V shed 2 bases and J shed 7 bases, with 15 bases lying between them. Germline loops: CDR1 SEHNR, CDR2 FQNEAQ (reference sequence). The CDR3 has 15 residues. The CDR3 spells CASSLWAGTRNEQFF. In nucleotides, the CDR3 is TGTGCCAGCAGCTTATGGGCAGGAACCCGGAATGAGCAGTTCTTC.